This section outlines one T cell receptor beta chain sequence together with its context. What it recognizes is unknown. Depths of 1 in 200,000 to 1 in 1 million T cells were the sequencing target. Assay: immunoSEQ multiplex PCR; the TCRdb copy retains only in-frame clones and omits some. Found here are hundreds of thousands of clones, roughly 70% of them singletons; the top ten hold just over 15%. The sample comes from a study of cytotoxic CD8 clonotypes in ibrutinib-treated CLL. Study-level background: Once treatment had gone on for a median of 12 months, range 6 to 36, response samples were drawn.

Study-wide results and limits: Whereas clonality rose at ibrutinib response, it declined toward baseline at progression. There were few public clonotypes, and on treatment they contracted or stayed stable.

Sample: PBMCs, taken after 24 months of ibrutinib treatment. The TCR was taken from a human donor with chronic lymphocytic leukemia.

The CDR3 loop is CASSPPGIDYEQYF. The CDR3 DNA sequence: TGTGCCAGCAGCCCCCCGGGGATCGATTACGAGCAGTACTTC. The rearrangement links TRBV11-3 to TRBJ2-7; maybe TRBD2 (5 bases). CDR1 and CDR2 from the germline V gene are SGHNT and YENEEA. CDR3 size: 14 residues. V lost 5 bases and J lost 4, with 15 bases in between. Using reference TRBV11-3 and TRBJ2-7 for the parts outside the CDR3, the full variable domain is EAGVVQSPRYKIIEKKQPVAFWCNPISGHNTLYWYLQNLGQGPELLIRYENEEAVDDSQLPKDRFSAERLKGVDSTLKIQPAELGDSAVYLCASSPPGIDYEQYFGPGTRLTVT.